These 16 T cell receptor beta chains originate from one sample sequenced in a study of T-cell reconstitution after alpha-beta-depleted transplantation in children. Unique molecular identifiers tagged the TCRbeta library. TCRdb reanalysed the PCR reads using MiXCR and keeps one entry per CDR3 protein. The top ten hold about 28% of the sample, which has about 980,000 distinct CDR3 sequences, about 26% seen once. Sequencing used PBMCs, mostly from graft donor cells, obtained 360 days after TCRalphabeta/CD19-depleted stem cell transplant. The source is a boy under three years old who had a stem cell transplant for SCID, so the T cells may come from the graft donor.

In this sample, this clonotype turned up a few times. The CDR3 coding sequence is TGTGCCAGCAGCCCCAACGGAGGGAACACTGAAGCTTTCTTT. Its protein is CASSPNGGNTEAFF. The V call is TRBV7-3, the J call TRBJ1-1; no definite D call. The CDR3 runs 14 residues. V was trimmed by 5 bases and J by 1 base, leaving 11 bases between them. Germline V CDR1 and CDR2: SGHTA, FQGTGA.

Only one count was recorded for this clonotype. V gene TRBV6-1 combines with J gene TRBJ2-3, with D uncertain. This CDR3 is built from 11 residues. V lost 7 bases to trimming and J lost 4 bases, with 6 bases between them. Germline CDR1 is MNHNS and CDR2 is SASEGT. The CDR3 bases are TGTGCCAGCAAAGCGTCAGATACGCAGTATTTT. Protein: CASKASDTQYF.

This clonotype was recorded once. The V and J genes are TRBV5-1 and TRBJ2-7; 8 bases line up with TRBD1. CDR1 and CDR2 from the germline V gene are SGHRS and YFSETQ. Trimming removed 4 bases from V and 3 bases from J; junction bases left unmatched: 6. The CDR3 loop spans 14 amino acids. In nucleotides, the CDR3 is TGCGCCAGCAGCCCGGCCGGACAGGGCTACGAGCAGTACTTC. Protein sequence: CASSPAGQGYEQYF.

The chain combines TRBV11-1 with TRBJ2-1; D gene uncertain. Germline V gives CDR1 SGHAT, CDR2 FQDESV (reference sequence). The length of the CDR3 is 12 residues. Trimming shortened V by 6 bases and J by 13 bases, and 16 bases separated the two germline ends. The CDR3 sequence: CASSSPGPRQFF. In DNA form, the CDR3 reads TGTGCCAGCAGTTCGCCCGGGCCCCGACAGTTCTTC.

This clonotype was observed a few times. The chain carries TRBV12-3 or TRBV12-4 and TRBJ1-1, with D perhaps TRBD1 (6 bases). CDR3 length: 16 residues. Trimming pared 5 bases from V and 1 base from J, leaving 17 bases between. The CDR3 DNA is TGTGCCAGCAGTCCCCTATTAGGGGGAGGGAACACTGAAGCTTTCTTT. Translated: CASSPLLGGGNTEAFF.

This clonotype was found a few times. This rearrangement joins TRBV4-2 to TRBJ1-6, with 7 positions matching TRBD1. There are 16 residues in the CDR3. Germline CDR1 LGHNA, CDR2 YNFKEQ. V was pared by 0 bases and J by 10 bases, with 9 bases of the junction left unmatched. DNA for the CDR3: TGTGCCAGCAGCCAAGATGATACAGGGGTTAGGTCACCCCTCCACTTT. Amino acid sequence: CASSQDDTGVRSPLHF.

CDR3 nucleotides: TGTGCCAGCAAAGTAAACCGGGGGGGCCACCAAGAGACCCAGTACTTC. It specifies CASKVNRGGHQETQYF. The chain employs TRBV12-3 or TRBV12-4 and TRBJ2-5; 8 bases map to TRBD2. The CDR3 totals 16 residues. Trimming at V came to 7 bases and at J to 0 bases, leaving 10 bases not matched to a gene.

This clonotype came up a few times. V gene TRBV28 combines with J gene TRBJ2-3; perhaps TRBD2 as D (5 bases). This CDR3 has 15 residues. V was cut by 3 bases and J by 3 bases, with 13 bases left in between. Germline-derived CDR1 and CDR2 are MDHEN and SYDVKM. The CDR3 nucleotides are TGTGCCAGCAGTTTCTGGGCGGGTAGGACAGATACGCAGTATTTT. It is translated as CASSFWAGRTDTQYF. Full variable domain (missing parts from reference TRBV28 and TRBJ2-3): DVKVTQSSRYLVKRTGEKVFLECVQDMDHENMFWYRQDPGLGLRLIYFSYDVKMKEKGDIPEGYSVSREKKERFSLILESASTNQTSMYLCASSFWAGRTDTQYFGPGTRLTVL.

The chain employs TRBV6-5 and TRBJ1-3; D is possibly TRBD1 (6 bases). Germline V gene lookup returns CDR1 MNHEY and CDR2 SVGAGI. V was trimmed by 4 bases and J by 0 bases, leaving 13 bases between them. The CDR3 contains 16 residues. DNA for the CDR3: TGTGCCAGCAGTTTTGGACAGCCGAGCTCTGGAAACACCATATATTTT. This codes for CASSFGQPSSGNTIYF.

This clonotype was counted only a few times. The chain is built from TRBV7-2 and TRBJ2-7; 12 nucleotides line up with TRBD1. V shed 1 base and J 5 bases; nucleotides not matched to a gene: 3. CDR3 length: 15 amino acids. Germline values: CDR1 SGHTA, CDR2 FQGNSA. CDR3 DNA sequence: TGTGCCAGCAGCTTAGTTGGGACAGGGGGCAACGAGCAGTACTTC. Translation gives CASSLVGTGGNEQYF.

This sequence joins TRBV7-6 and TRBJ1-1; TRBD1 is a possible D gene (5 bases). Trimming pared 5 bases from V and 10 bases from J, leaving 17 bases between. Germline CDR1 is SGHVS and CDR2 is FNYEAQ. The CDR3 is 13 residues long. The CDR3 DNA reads TGTGCCAGCAGCCCTTTCAGGGCCGAACTAGCTTTCTTT. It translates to CASSPFRAELAFF.

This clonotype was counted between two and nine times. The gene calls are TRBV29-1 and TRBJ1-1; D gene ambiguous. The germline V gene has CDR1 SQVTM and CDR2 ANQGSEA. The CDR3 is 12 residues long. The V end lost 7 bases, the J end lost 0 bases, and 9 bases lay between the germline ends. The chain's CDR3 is CSGVGMNTEAFF. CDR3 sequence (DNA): TGCAGCGGGGTAGGGATGAACACTGAAGCTTTCTTT.

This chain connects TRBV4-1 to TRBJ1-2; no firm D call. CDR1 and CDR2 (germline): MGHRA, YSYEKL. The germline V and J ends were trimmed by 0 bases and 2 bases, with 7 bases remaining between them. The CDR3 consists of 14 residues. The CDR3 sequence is CASSQERGNYGYTF. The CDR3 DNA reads TGCGCCAGCAGCCAAGAGCGAGGGAACTATGGCTACACCTTC.

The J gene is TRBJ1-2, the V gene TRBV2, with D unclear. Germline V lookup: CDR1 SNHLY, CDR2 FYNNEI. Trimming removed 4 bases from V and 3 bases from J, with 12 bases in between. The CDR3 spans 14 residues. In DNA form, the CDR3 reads TGTGCCAGCAGTGCCGAGGGTTCCTACTATGGCTACACCTTC. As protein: CASSAEGSYYGYTF.

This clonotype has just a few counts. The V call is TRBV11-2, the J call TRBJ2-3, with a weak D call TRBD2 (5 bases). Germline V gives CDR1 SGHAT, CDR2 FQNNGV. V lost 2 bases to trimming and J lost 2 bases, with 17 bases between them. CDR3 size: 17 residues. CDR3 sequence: CASSLRLDRLPTDTQYF. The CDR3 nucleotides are TGTGCCAGCAGCTTAAGATTGGATAGACTACCCACAGATACGCAGTATTTT. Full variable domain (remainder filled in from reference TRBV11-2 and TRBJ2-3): EAGVAQSPRYKIIEKRQSVAFWCNPISGHATLYWYQQILGQGPKLLIQFQNNGVVDDSQLPKDRFSAERLKGVDSTLKIQPAKLEDSAVYLCASSLRLDRLPTDTQYFGPGTRLTVL.

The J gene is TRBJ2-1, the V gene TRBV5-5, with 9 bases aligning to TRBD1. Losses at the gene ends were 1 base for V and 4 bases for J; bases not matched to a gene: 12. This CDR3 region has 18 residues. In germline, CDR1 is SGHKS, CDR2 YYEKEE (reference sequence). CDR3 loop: CASSLSGTGSLFYNEQFF. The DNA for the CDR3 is TGTGCCAGCAGCTTGTCCGGGACAGGGTCCCTCTTTTACAATGAGCAGTTCTTC.